The 27 T cell receptor beta chains below all came from one sample that was sequenced in a study of blood T cell repertoires in COVID-19 (dated by TCRdb to about 2020). Libraries were constructed by the immunoSEQ multiplex PCR assay. This immuneACCESS table, as held by TCRdb, lists in-frame sequences with V and J called but not all clones. Of the missing ones, under half trace to an unresolved V gene in checked studies; the others have no known cause. The sample table shows some 220,000 clones, and approximately 81% are seen once. 5% to 6.5% of the sample is held by the ten biggest clonotypes. The sequenced material came from peripheral blood. These receptors were obtained from a woman aged 60-70 years who had recovered from COVID-19.

The chain's CDR3 is CASSMRTGTGLQETQYF. In DNA, the CDR3 is TGTGCCAGTAGTATGCGTACCGGGACAGGGTTGCAAGAGACCCAGTACTTC. The J gene is TRBJ2-5, the V gene TRBV19; 9 bases match TRBD1. Looked up from germline, CDR1 is LNHDA and CDR2 is SQIVND (reference sequence). V dropped 3 bases and J dropped 2; count of bases not matched to a gene: 10. The CDR3 spans 17 residues.

The chain recombines TRBV5-4 with TRBJ2-3, with TRBD1 matching over 10 bases. From germline, CDR1 is SGHNT and CDR2 YYREEE (reference sequence). V trimming: 4 bases; J trimming: 3 bases; junction bases outside the gene matches: 5. The CDR3 contains 15 residues. The chain's CDR3 is CASSLRDRGTDTQYF. CDR3 DNA sequence: TGTGCCAGCAGCCTCCGGGACAGGGGAACAGATACGCAGTATTTT.

This sequence joins TRBV10-2 and TRBJ1-5, with D tentatively TRBD1 (6 bases). Per germline, CDR1 WSHSY and CDR2 SAAADI. Trimming shortened V by 7 bases and J by 6 bases, and 10 bases separated the two germline ends. There are 12 residues in the CDR3. Here the CDR3 DNA reads TGCGCCAGCAAACAGGGATTTCAGCCCCAGCATTTT. Amino acid sequence: CASKQGFQPQHF.

The CDR3 protein is CASSTGQGNYGYTF. In nucleotides, the CDR3 is TGCGCCAGCAGCACGGGACAGGGGAACTATGGCTACACCTTC. The chain joins TRBV5-1 to TRBJ1-2; 10 nucleotides agree with TRBD1. The CDR3 length is 14 residues. Germline V CDR1 and CDR2: SGHRS, YFSETQ. The junction had 2 bases not matched to a gene; V was cut back by 4 bases and J by 2 bases.

This sequence joins TRBV27 and TRBJ1-1; TRBD1 aligns across 7 bases. Trimming cost V 2 bases and J 7 bases; bases outside gene matches: 1. Per the germline V gene, CDR1 is MNHEY and CDR2 is SMNVEV (reference sequence). The CDR3 spans 12 residues. The CDR3 DNA is TGTGCCAGCAGTTTACGGGACAGTGAAGCTTTCTTT. It specifies CASSLRDSEAFF.

This chain joins TRBV6-5 and TRBJ2-1; no definite D call. The germline V gene has CDR1 MNHEY and CDR2 SVGAGI. The CDR3 contains 15 residues. V was shortened by 3 bases and J by 0 bases, with 9 bases between the two germline ends. CDR3 sequence: CASSYSLSSYNEQFF. The CDR3 region has the DNA TGTGCCAGCAGTTATAGTCTGAGCTCCTACAATGAGCAGTTCTTC.

V and J are TRBV7-6 and TRBJ2-7, with 9 nucleotides matching TRBD2. The CDR3 is 16 residues long. Germline V gene sequence: CDR1 SGHVS, CDR2 FNYEAQ. The trim removed 4 bases at V and 2 bases at J, leaving 9 bases unmatched. CDR3 residues: CASSSSLAGFTYEQYF. The CDR3 DNA reads as TGTGCCAGCAGCTCCTCCCTAGCGGGGTTTACCTACGAGCAGTACTTC.

V gene TRBV2 combines with J gene TRBJ1-1; unclear D gene. Trimming shortened V by 6 bases and J by 4 bases, and 12 bases separated the two germline ends. Germline CDR1 and CDR2: SNHLY and FYNNEI. The CDR3 spans 13 residues. CDR3: CASRYPETTEAFF. The CDR3 region has the DNA TGTGCCAGCAGGTACCCAGAAACCACTGAAGCTTTCTTT.

This chain links TRBV5-5 with TRBJ2-7; 8 bases agree with TRBD1. CDR1 and CDR2 (germline): SGHKS, YYEKEE (reference sequence). With V trimmed by 1 base and J by 3 bases, 3 bases remained unmatched. CDR3 length equals 14 residues. The CDR3 region has the DNA TGTGCCAGCAGCTTGACAGGGGGGAACTACGAGCAGTACTTC. Its protein product is CASSLTGGNYEQYF.

The V call is TRBV6-2 or TRBV6-3, the J call TRBJ2-7; 11 bases match TRBD2. Germline-derived CDR1 and CDR2 are MNHEY and SVGEGT. The CDR3 has 16 amino acids. After removal of 4 bases from V and 3 bases from J, the junction contained 8 bases not matched to a gene. The CDR3 loop reads CASSSRLAGRNYEQYF. CDR3 DNA: TGTGCCAGCAGTTCCAGACTAGCGGGGAGAAACTACGAGCAGTACTTC.

For this clone: This specimen includes other DNA sequences encoding the same CDR3. The gene calls are TRBV5-1 and TRBJ1-1; possibly TRBD1 for D (6 bases). This CDR3 spans 13 amino acids. V dropped 0 bases and J dropped 4 bases, with 7 bases sitting between them. CDR1 is SGHRS, CDR2 YFSETQ, per germline. The CDR3 region is CASSLGGGTEAFF. The CDR3 DNA is TGCGCCAGCAGCTTGGGAGGGGGCACTGAAGCTTTCTTT.

The chain is built from TRBV7-8 and TRBJ1-1, with D perhaps matching TRBD1 (6 bases). Germline loops: CDR1 SGHVS, CDR2 FQNEAQ. The length of the CDR3 is 14 residues. Trimming left V 3 bases short and J 3 bases short, with 11 bases between. CDR3 amino acids: CASSLGTLDTEAFF. In nucleotides, the CDR3 is TGTGCCAGCAGCTTGGGGACACTTGACACTGAAGCTTTCTTT.

V is TRBV6-5 and J is TRBJ2-2; the D gene is possibly TRBD2 (7 bases). The V gene lost 2 bases and the J gene lost 3 bases, with 10 bases spanning the gap. The length of the CDR3 is 15 residues. Germline CDR1 and CDR2: MNHEY and SVGAGI. The DNA of the CDR3 is TGTGCCAGCAGTTACGGGGAGGGGGACACCGGGGAGCTGTTTTTT. As protein: CASSYGEGDTGELFF.

This chain joins TRBV5-1 and TRBJ2-5; 9 nucleotides agree with TRBD2. Germline V CDR1 and CDR2: SGHRS, YFSETQ. This CDR3 region has 14 residues. J lost 7 bases, V lost 4 bases, and 8 bases had no gene match. CDR3 DNA: TGCGCCAGCAGCCCGGGACTAGCATTAGGGACCCAGTACTTC. Translation gives CASSPGLALGTQYF.

This clone has just a few counts. The chain recombines TRBV5-3 with TRBJ1-5, with D possibly matching TRBD1 (5 bases). TRBV5-3 carries the ORF label, with uncertain function. This CDR3 has 16 residues. Trimming cost V 4 bases and J 3 bases, with 17 bases left between them. CDR3 DNA sequence: TGTGCCAGAAGCCAACCGGGGCGGGACCCCAATCAGCCCCAGCATTTT. Protein sequence: CARSQPGRDPNQPQHF.

The chain joins TRBV19 to TRBJ1-1; the match to TRBD1 covers 10 bases. The CDR3 loop spans 14 amino acids. The V gene end was trimmed by 5 bases and the J gene end by 5 bases; junction bases not matched to a gene: 5. Germline CDR1 and CDR2: LNHDA and SQIVND (reference sequence). The CDR3 region has the DNA TGTGCCAGTAGTGTGACAGGGGGCGGTACTGAAGCTTTCTTT. It is translated as CASSVTGGGTEAFF.

The chain has TRBV5-1 and TRBJ1-4; a possible D gene is TRBD1 (6 bases). Germline values: CDR1 SGHRS, CDR2 YFSETQ. Trimming cost V 4 bases and J 0 bases, with 10 bases left between them. The length of the CDR3 is 15 residues. The CDR3 spells CASSKDRATNEKLFF. In DNA form, the CDR3 reads TGCGCCAGCAGCAAGGACAGAGCAACTAATGAAAAACTGTTTTTT.

This chain uses TRBV4-2 with TRBJ2-1; TRBD2 agrees at 7 bases. The germline V gene encodes CDR1 LGHNA and CDR2 YNFKEQ. After removal of 0 bases from V and 4 bases from J, the junction contained 9 bases not matched to a gene. The CDR3 runs to 17 residues. The CDR3 sequence: CASSQEPGGGPYNEQFF. The CDR3 DNA is TGTGCCAGCAGCCAAGAGCCCGGCGGGGGACCTTACAATGAGCAGTTCTTC.

This chain joins TRBV5-1 and TRBJ1-2, with D maybe TRBD1 (6 bases). CDR1 SGHRS and CDR2 YFSETQ come from the germline V gene. Trimming removed 4 bases at V and 1 base at J, with 11 bases between. CDR3 length equals 14 residues. The CDR3 protein is CASSRDMLNYGYTF. In DNA form, the CDR3 reads TGCGCCAGCAGCCGGGACATGCTTAACTATGGCTACACCTTC. Full variable domain (outside the CDR3, taken from reference TRBV5-1 and TRBJ1-2): KAGVTQTPRYLIKTRGQQVTLSCSPISGHRSVSWYQQTPGQGLQFLFEYFSETQRNKGNFPGRFSGRQFSNSRSEMNVSTLELGDSALYLCASSRDMLNYGYTFGSGTRLTVV.

The V gene is TRBV5-1, the J gene TRBJ2-3, with 11 nucleotides matching TRBD2. This CDR3 comprises 16 residues. Germline values: CDR1 SGHRS, CDR2 YFSETQ. J lost 6 bases, V lost 3 bases, and 9 bases had no gene match. CDR3 coding DNA: TGCGCCAGCAGCTCCCCTAGCGGGGGGCCAGGGGATACGCAGTATTTT. Translation: CASSSPSGGPGDTQYF.

This sequence joins TRBV6-5 and TRBJ1-1, with D possibly matching TRBD1 (5 bases). Between the trimmed V and J ends, which lost 0 bases and 11 bases, there was a span of 13 bases. The CDR3 contains 13 residues. CDR1 is MNHEY and CDR2 is SVGAGI in the germline V gene. The CDR3 region has the DNA TGTGCCAGCAGTTACTCGAAACAGGTCCCGGCTTTCTTT. Amino acids: CASSYSKQVPAFF.

The gene calls are TRBV7-6 and TRBJ1-3; weak D call: TRBD1 (6 bases). V was clipped by 5 bases and J by 0 bases, with 11 bases between them. CDR1 is SGHVS and CDR2 is FNYEAQ in the germline V gene. The CDR3 is 15 amino acids. CDR3 DNA: TGTGCCAGCAGCCGAGACAGGAACTCTGGAAACACCATATATTTT. This gives the protein CASSRDRNSGNTIYF.

V and J are TRBV9 and TRBJ2-7; 8 nucleotides match TRBD2. Unmatched junction bases numbered 5, after V lost 4 bases and J lost 2 bases. The CDR3 length is 14 residues. In germline, CDR1 is SGDLS, CDR2 YYNGEE. The CDR3: CASSPSGGPYEQYF. The CDR3 nucleotides are TGTGCCAGCAGCCCCAGCGGGGGCCCCTACGAGCAGTACTTC. The whole variable domain, filled in from reference TRBV9 and TRBJ2-7, reads DSGVTQTPKHLITATGQRVTLRCSPRSGDLSVYWYQQSLDQGLQFLIQYYNGEERAKGNILERFSAQQFPDLHSELNLSSLELGDSALYFCASSPSGGPYEQYFGPGTRLTVT.

V usage is TRBV18 and J usage is TRBJ2-3, with D perhaps TRBD2 (6 bases). V shed 2 bases and J shed 0 bases, with 9 bases lying between them. Germline V gene lookup returns CDR1 KGHSH and CDR2 LQKENI. The CDR3 runs 15 residues. CDR3 loop: CASSPVAASTDTQYF. CDR3 sequence (DNA): TGTGCCAGCTCACCAGTAGCGGCTAGCACAGATACGCAGTATTTT.

This clone was detected once. The chain has TRBV20-1 and TRBJ2-1; TRBD2 matches 9 bases. Unmatched junction bases numbered 6, after V lost 3 bases and J lost 6 bases. The CDR3 is made up of 14 amino acids. Germline V gives CDR1 DFQATT, CDR2 SNEGSKA (reference sequence). For the CDR3, the DNA is TGCAGTGCTAGTCCCCGACTAGCGGCCAATGAGCAGTTCTTC. Protein sequence: CSASPRLAANEQFF.

This clone has only one observation. The CDR3 protein is CASSRDRGETQYF. CDR3 in DNA: TGTGCCAGCAGCCGGGACAGGGGGGAGACCCAGTACTTC. The V call is TRBV7-2, the J call TRBJ2-5; 11 nucleotides agree with TRBD1. Unmatched junction bases numbered 1, after V lost 5 bases and J lost 5 bases. The CDR3 has 13 amino acids. CDR1 is SGHTA and CDR2 is FQGNSA in the germline V gene.

This clone was counted once. The chain uses TRBV19 and TRBJ2-5, with TRBD1 matching over 11 bases. CDR3 size: 16 residues. Trimming at V came to 7 bases and at J to 3 bases, leaving 10 bases not matched to a gene. Germline V gives CDR1 LNHDA, CDR2 SQIVND (reference sequence). CDR3: CASIGAGTGGKETQYF. The CDR3 DNA reads as TGTGCCAGTATCGGGGCCGGGACAGGGGGAAAAGAGACCCAGTACTTC.